One sample yielded the 17 T cell receptor beta chains listed below, sequenced in a study of beta chain features in type 1 diabetes. Expressed TCRB transcripts were sequenced after all isolated RNA was converted to cDNA. Data came from immunoSEQ multiplex PCR; TCRdb stores just in-frame clones and leaves some out. The sample consists of about 320,000 clones, around 15% of them appearing once. The sample taken for sequencing was central memory CD4+ T cells from blood. The receptors derive from a man younger than 45 in good health.

CDR3 residues: CASSRDGVGRPQHF. The DNA for the CDR3 is TGTGCCAGCAGCCGTGACGGGGTGGGTCGGCCCCAGCATTTT. The chain carries TRBV6-1 and TRBJ1-5; D not certain. V lost 6 bases and J 9 bases, leaving 18 bases between the germline ends. The CDR3 has 14 residues. Germline V gene data show CDR1 as MNHNS and CDR2 as SASEGT.

The CDR3 DNA reads TGTGCCACAGAAGAACCGGGACAGGGGTACGAGCAGTACTTC. Protein: CATEEPGQGYEQYF. The chain combines TRBV25-1 with TRBJ2-7, with 10 bases lining up with TRBD1. V lost 10 bases to trimming and J lost 4 bases; unmatched junction nucleotides: 10. The CDR3 extends over 14 amino acids. CDR1 is MGHDK and CDR2 is SYGVNS in the germline V gene.

This sequence joins TRBV7-3 and TRBJ1-1; D gene ambiguous. CDR3 length: 13 amino acids. Germline V gene lookup returns CDR1 SGHTA and CDR2 FQGTGA. V was cut by 5 bases and J by 11 bases, with 18 bases left in between. The CDR3 DNA reads as TGTGCCAGCAGCCCTTCAGTGACCGAAAGGGCTTTCTTT. It translates to CASSPSVTERAFF.

This clone was seen more than once but under ten times. The chain has TRBV6-5 and TRBJ1-5; 8 positions match TRBD1. Looked up from germline, CDR1 is MNHEY and CDR2 is SVGAGI. This CDR3 has 15 residues. V lost 0 bases to trimming and J lost 5 bases; unmatched junction nucleotides: 3. CDR3 DNA sequence: TGTGCCAGCAGTTACTCCACAGGGGGGGATCAGCCCCAGCATTTT. Protein: CASSYSTGGDQPQHF.

The sample holds a few counts of this clone. The chain uses TRBV7-9 and TRBJ2-3, with 10 positions matching TRBD1. CDR1 is SEHNR and CDR2 is FQNEAQ in the germline V gene (reference sequence). The length of the CDR3 is 17 residues. The V and J ends lost 6 bases and 3 bases, in that order; junction bases with no gene match: 12. This chain's CDR3 is CASRRTGTGDRTDTQYF. The CDR3 nucleotides are TGTGCCAGCAGACGAACCGGGACAGGGGATCGGACAGATACGCAGTATTTT.

The chain recombines TRBV7-9 with TRBJ2-5; 7 bases agree with TRBD2. Germline CDR1 reads SEHNR; CDR2 reads FQNEAQ (reference sequence). The CDR3 is made up of 13 amino acids. The junction had 2 bases not matched to a gene; V was cut back by 2 bases and J by 5 bases. Written as DNA, the CDR3 is TGTGCCAGCAGCTTAAACGGGGGGGAGACCCAGTACTTC. Translating gives CASSLNGGETQYF.

This clone was detected a few times. This CDR3 reads CASEGDYGYTF. The CDR3 DNA sequence: TGTGCCAGTGAAGGGGACTATGGCTACACCTTC. The J gene is TRBJ1-2, the V gene TRBV19; D is possibly TRBD1 (5 bases). This CDR3 is built from 11 residues. V shed 8 bases and J shed 3 bases, with 7 bases lying between them. From germline, CDR1 is LNHDA and CDR2 SQIVND (reference sequence). The variable domain in full, with the rest retrieved from reference TRBV19 and TRBJ1-2, is DGGITQSPKYLFRKEGQNVTLSCEQNLNHDAMYWYRQDPGQGLRLIYYSQIVNDFQKGDIAEGYSVSREKKESFPLTVTSAQKNPTAFYLCASEGDYGYTFGSGTRLTVV.

The sample holds many counts of this clone. At the DNA level, this CDR3 is encoded by other sequences in the same sample as well. The chain carries TRBV11-2 and TRBJ1-1, with a weak D call TRBD1 (5 bases). CDR3 size: 13 residues. From germline, CDR1 is SGHAT and CDR2 FQNNGV. V lost 1 base and J 5 bases, leaving 8 bases between the germline ends. In DNA, the CDR3 is TGTGCCAGCAGCTTAGGAGCAGGGACTGAAGCTTTCTTT. Its translation is CASSLGAGTEAFF.

This clone was detected a few times. The chain carries TRBV27 and TRBJ1-1; D is undetermined. V was cut by 6 bases and J by 5 bases, with 13 bases left in between. The length of the CDR3 is 13 residues. CDR1 and CDR2 (germline): MNHEY, SMNVEV (reference sequence). The CDR3 protein is CASSPPGRTEAFF. As DNA, the CDR3 is TGTGCCAGCAGCCCTCCCGGACGGACTGAAGCTTTCTTT.

The chain links TRBV29-1 to TRBJ2-1; D is unresolved. The germline V and J ends were trimmed by 4 bases and 6 bases, with 16 bases remaining between them. The germline CDR1 and CDR2 sequences are SQVTM and ANQGSEA. This CDR3 is built from 14 residues. DNA of the CDR3: TGCAGCGTTGCAGCGATGGGTTCTTTCAATGAGCAGTTCTTC. Translated: CSVAAMGSFNEQFF.

This sequence joins TRBV10-3 and TRBJ2-3, with a possible D match to TRBD2 (5 bases). This CDR3 contains 11 residues. Germline loops: CDR1 ENHRY, CDR2 SYGVKD. The V and J ends lost 5 bases and 7 bases respectively, with 7 bases between them. DNA of the CDR3: TGTGCCATCAGTTGGGAGAATACGCAGTATTTT. It translates to CAISWENTQYF.

The chain combines TRBV28 with TRBJ2-2; 7 bases align to TRBD1. This CDR3 contains 22 residues. Trimming removed 6 bases from V and 4 bases from J; junction bases left unmatched: 29. CDR1 is MDHEN, CDR2 SYDVKM, per germline. The CDR3 DNA follows: TGTGCCAGCAGCCACAGGGGCGCTAGGTTGGCTAGCCTATCTGAGCGCACCGGGGAGCTGTTTTTT. Its translation: CASSHRGARLASLSERTGELFF.

This clone was picked up a small number of times. The V gene is TRBV6-1, the J gene TRBJ1-1; tentatively, D is TRBD1 (6 bases). Per the germline V gene, CDR1 is MNHNS and CDR2 is SASEGT. There are 15 residues in the CDR3. V lost 4 bases and J lost 4, with 16 bases in between. This CDR3 is CASSAQQGRGTEAFF. CDR3 nucleotide sequence: TGTGCCAGCAGTGCCCAACAGGGTAGGGGCACTGAAGCTTTCTTT.

The chain carries TRBV6-4 and TRBJ2-3; 14 bases are shared with TRBD2. With 7 bases clipped from V and 9 bases from J, the junction kept 12 bases outside the gene matches. Germline V lookup: CDR1 MRHNA, CDR2 SNTAGT. The CDR3 has 16 amino acids. The CDR3 is CASILFGLAGGLTQYF. The CDR3 DNA reads as TGTGCCAGCATATTGTTCGGACTAGCGGGGGGCCTCACGCAGTATTTT.

The V and J genes are TRBV7-8 and TRBJ2-3; 7 nucleotides align to TRBD2. V dropped 5 bases and J dropped 2; count of bases not matched to a gene: 7. Germline lookup yields CDR1 SGHVS and CDR2 FQNEAQ. The CDR3 runs 15 residues. Here the CDR3 DNA reads TGTGCCAGCAGCCTGCTAGCGGTATCCACAGATACGCAGTATTTT. It is translated as CASSLLAVSTDTQYF.

Notes on this clone: This specimen includes other DNA sequences encoding the same CDR3. The chain links TRBV9 to TRBJ2-2; TRBD1 matches 8 bases. The CDR3 contains 16 residues. The V gene's germline CDR1 is SGDLS and CDR2 YYNGEE. After removal of 3 bases from V and 4 bases from J, the junction contained 8 bases not matched to a gene. The CDR3 coding sequence is TGTGCCAGCAGCGCTAGGCAGGGGGCGGGCACCGGGGAGCTGTTTTTT. Translating it yields CASSARQGAGTGELFF.

The chain recombines TRBV27 with TRBJ1-1; possibly TRBD1 for D (6 bases). CDR3 length equals 14 residues. Trimming removed 6 bases at V and 1 base at J, with 12 bases between. Per germline, CDR1 MNHEY and CDR2 SMNVEV (reference sequence). DNA for the CDR3: TGTGCCAGCAGAATGGGACAAGCGAACACTGAAGCTTTCTTT. This translates into CASRMGQANTEAFF.